This T cell receptor beta chain derives from a study of T cell changes during pregnancy in multiple sclerosis. V lost 8 bases to trimming and J lost 4 bases; unmatched junction nucleotides: 7. The CDR3 length is 13 residues. Germline CDR1 is SNHLY and CDR2 is FYNNEI. TCRdb's copy holds only in-frame clones and misses some; the assay was immunoSEQ multiplex PCR. The data contain 65,000 or so clones, 90% of them singletons. The TCR originated in a female donor in good health, enrolled as a control in a pregnancy study. This specimen was peripheral blood, taken in the second trimester of pregnancy. The rearrangement links TRBV2 to TRBJ1-2; 7 bases fit TRBD1. CDR3 DNA sequence: TGTGCCAGCTTTTGGACAGGAGGCTATGGCTACACCTTC. Amino acids: CASFWTGGYGYTF.